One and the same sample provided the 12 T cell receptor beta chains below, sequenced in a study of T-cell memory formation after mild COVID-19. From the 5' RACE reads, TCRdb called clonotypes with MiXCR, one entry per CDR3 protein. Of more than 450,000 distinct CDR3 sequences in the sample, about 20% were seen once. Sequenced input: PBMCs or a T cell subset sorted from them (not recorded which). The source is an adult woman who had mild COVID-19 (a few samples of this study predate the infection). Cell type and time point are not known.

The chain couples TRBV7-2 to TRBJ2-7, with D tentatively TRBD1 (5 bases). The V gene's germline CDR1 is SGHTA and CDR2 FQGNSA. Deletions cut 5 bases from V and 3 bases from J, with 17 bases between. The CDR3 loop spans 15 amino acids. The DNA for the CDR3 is TGTGCCAGCAGCCCGTGGGGCGGAGCTAACTACGAGCAGTACTTC. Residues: CASSPWGGANYEQYF.

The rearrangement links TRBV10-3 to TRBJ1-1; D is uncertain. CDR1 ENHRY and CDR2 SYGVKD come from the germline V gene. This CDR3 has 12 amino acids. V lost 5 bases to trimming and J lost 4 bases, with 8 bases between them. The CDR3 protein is CAISLSSTEAFF. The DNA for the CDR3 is TGTGCCATCAGTCTTTCTAGCACTGAAGCTTTCTTT.

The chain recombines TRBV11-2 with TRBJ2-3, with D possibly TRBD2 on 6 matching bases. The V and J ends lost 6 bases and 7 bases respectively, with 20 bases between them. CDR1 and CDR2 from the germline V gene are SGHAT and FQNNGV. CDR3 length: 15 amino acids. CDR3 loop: CASRSGTSHLHTQYF. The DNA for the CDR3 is TGTGCCAGCAGATCCGGGACTTCCCACCTGCATACGCAGTATTTT.

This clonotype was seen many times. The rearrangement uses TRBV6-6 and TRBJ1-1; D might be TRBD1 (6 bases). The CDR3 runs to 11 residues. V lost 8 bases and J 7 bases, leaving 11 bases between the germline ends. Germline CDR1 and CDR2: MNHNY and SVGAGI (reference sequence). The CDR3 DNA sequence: TGTGCCAGCGGACAGAGTGGTGAAGCTTTCTTT. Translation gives CASGQSGEAFF.

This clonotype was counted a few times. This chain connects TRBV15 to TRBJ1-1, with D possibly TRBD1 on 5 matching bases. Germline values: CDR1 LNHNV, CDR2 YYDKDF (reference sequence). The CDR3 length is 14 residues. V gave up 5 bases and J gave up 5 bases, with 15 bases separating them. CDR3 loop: CATSHRDAGTEAFF. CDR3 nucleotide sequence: TGTGCCACCAGCCACCGGGACGCGGGGACTGAAGCTTTCTTT.

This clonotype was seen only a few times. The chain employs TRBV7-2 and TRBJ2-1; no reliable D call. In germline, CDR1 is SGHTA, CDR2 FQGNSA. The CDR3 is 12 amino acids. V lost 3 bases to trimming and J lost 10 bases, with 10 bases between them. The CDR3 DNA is TGTGCCAGCAGCTTGCGGCTTGGCGAGCAGTTCTTC. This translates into CASSLRLGEQFF.

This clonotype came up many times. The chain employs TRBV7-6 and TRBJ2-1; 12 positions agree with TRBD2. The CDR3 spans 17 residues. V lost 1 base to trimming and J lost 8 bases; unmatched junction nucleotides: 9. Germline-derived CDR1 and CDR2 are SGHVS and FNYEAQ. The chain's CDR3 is CASSLGAASGRAHEQFF. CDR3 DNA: TGTGCCAGCAGCTTAGGGGCGGCTAGCGGGAGGGCCCATGAGCAGTTCTTC.

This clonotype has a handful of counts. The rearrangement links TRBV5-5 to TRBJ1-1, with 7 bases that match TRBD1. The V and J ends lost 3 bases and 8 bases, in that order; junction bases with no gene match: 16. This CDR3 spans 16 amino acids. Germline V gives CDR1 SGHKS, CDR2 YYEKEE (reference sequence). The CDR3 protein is CASSSYPGQSVTEAFF. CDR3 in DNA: TGTGCCAGCAGCTCTTATCCGGGACAGTCGGTTACGGAAGCTTTCTTT.

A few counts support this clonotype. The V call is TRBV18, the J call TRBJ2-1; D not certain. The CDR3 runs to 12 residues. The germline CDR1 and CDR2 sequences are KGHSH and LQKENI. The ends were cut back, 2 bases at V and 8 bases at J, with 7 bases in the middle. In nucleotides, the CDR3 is TGTGCCAGCTCACCAGGCCCCGATGAGCAGTTCTTC. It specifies CASSPGPDEQFF. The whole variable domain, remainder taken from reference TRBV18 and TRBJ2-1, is NAGVMQNPRHLVRRRGQEARLRCSPMKGHSHVYWYRQLPEEGLKFMVYLQKENIIDESGMPKERFSAEFPKEGPSILRIQQVVRGDSAAYFCASSPGPDEQFFGPGTRLTVL.

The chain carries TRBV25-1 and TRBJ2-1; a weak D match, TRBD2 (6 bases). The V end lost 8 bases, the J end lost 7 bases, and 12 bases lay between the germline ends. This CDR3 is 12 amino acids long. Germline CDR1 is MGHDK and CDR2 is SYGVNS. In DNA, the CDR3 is TGTGCCAGCGGGGAGGTCTGGAATGAGCAGTTCTTC. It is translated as CASGEVWNEQFF.

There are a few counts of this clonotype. DNA for the CDR3: TGCAGCGTTGAAGCCGGACAGGGAGGGTACGAGCAGTACTTC. This codes for CSVEAGQGGYEQYF. This chain connects TRBV29-1 to TRBJ2-7; the D gene is possibly TRBD1 (8 bases). The V and J ends lost 1 base and 4 bases respectively, with 14 bases between them. This CDR3 comprises 14 residues. The germline gives CDR1 SQVTM, CDR2 ANQGSEA.

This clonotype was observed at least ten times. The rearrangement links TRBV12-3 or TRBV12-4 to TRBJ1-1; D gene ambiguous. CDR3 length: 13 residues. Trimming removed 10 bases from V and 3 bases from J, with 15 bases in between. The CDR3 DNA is TGTGCCAATAGGCGGACGTTGGACACTGAAGCTTTCTTT. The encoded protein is CANRRTLDTEAFF.